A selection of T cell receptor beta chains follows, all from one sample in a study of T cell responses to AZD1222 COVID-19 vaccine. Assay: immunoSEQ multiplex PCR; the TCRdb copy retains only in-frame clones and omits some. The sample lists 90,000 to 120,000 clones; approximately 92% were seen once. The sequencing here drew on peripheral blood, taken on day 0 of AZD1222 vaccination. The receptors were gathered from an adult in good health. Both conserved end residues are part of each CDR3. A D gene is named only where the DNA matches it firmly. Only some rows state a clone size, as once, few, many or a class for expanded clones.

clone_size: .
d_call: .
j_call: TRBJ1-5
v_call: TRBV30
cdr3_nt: TGTGCCTGGAGTGTGCAAGGGCAACAGCCCCAGCATTTT
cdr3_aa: CAWSVQGQQPQHF

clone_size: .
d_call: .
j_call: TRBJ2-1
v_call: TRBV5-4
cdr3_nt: TGTGCCAGCAGCCTGGGGTGGGAATCCAATGAGCAGTTCTTC
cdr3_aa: CASSLGWESNEQFF

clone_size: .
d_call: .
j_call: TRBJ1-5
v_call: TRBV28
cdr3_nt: TGTGCCAGCAGTTTGACGGGGGACGGGCAGCCCCAGCATTTT
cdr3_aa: CASSLTGDGQPQHF

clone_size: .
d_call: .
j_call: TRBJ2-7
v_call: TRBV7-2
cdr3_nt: TGTGCCAGCAGCCTAGAGTCCCCGTCCTACGAGCAGTACTTC
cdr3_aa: CASSLESPSYEQYF

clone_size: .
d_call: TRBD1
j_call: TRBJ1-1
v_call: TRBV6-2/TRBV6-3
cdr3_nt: TGTGCCAGCAGTCAACAGGGGGCGGTCACTGAAGCTTTCTTT
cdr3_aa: CASSQQGAVTEAFF

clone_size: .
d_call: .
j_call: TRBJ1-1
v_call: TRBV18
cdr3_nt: TGTGCCAGCTCACGTTGGGACGCCACTGAAGCTTTCTTT
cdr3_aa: CASSRWDATEAFF

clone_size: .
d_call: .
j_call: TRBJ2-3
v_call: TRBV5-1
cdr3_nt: TGCGCCAGCAGCGGGACTAGCACAGATACGCAGTATTTT
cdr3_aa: CASSGTSTDTQYF

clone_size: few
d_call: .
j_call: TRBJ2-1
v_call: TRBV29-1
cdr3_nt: TGCAGCCATGGTAGGGGGAATGAGCAGTTCTTC
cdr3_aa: CSHGRGNEQFF

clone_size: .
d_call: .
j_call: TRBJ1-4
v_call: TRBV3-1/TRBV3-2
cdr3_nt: TGTGCCAGCAGCCAAGAGTGGGCGACGGCTAATGAAAAACTGTTTTTT
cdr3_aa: CASSQEWATANEKLFF

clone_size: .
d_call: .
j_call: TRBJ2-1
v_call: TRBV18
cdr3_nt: TGTGCCAGCTCACCGTTTGAAGGTAGCAACAATGAGCAGTTCTTC
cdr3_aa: CASSPFEGSNNEQFF

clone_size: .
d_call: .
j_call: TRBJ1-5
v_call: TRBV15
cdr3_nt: TGTGCCACCAGCAGGGAGGACACAGGGAATCAGCCCCAGCATTTT
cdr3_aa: CATSREDTGNQPQHF

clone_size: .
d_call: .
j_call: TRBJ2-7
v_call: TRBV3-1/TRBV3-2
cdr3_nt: TGTGCCAGCAGCCAAGAAGGAGGGAAGGGGTCCTACGAGCAGTACTTC
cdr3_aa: CASSQEGGKGSYEQYF

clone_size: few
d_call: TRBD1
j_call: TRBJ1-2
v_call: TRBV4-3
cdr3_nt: TGCGCCAGCAGCCAAGTCGGGACAGGGGAAGACTATGGCTACACCTTC
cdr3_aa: CASSQVGTGEDYGYTF

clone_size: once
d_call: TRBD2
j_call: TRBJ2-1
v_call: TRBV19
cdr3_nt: TGTGCCAGTAGTATGGTTCCGGGAGGGACTTACAATGAGCAGTTCTTC
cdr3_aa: CASSMVPGGTYNEQFF

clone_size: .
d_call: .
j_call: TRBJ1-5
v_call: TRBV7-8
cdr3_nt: TGTGCCAGCAGCCTCCTGGACTATAGCAATCAGCCCCAGCATTTT
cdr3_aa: CASSLLDYSNQPQHF

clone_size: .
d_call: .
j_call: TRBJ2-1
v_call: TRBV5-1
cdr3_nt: TGCGCCAGCAGCTACGAGGCCAATGAGCAGTTCTTC
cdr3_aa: CASSYEANEQFF

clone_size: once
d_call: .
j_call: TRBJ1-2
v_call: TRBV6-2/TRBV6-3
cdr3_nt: TGTGCCAGCAGTTACGGGCAGACTATGAGCTACACCTTC
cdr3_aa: CASSYGQTMSYTF

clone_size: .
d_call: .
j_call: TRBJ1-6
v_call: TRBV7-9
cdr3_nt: TGTGCCAGCAAGCAGAGCTCCTATAATTCACCCCTCCACTTT
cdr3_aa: CASKQSSYNSPLHF

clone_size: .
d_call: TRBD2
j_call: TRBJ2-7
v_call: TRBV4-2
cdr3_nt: TGTGCCAGCAGCCAACTCGCGACTAGCGGGACTCTCGAGCAGTACTTC
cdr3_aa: CASSQLATSGTLEQYF

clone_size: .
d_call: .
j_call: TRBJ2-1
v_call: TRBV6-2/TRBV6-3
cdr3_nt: TGTGCCAGCACCCCCCGCTCCTACAATGAGCAGTTCTTC
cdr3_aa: CASTPRSYNEQFF

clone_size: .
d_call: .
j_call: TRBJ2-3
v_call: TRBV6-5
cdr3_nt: TGTGCCAGCAGTAAGAGTACCACAGATACGCAGTATTTT
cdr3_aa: CASSKSTTDTQYF

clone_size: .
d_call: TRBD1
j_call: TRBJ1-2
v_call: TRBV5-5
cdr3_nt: TGTGCCAGCAGCCTACAGGGGGCGGATGGCTACACCTTC
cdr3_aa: CASSLQGADGYTF

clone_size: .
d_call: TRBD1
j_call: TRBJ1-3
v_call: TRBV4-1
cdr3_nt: TGCGCCAGCAGCCAGGAGGGGGCGGGAAACACCATATATTTT
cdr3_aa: CASSQEGAGNTIYF

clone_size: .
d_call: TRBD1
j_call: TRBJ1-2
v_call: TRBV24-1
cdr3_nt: TGTGCCACCAGTGAGAACAGGGGGAACTATGGCTACACCTTC
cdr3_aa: CATSENRGNYGYTF

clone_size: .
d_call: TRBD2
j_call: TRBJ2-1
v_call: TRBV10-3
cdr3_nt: TGTGCCATCAGCGATCCCGGGACTAGGGGGAGCTCCTACAATGAGCAGTTCTTC
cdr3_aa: CAISDPGTRGSSYNEQFF

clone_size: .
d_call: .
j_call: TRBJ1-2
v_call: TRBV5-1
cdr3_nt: TGCGCCAGCAGCATGGAGGCAGGGGTGGTCGGCTACACCTTC
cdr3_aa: CASSMEAGVVGYTF

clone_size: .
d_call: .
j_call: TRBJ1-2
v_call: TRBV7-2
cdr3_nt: TGTGCCAGCAATAGCGGGCGTTATGGCTACACCTTC
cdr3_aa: CASNSGRYGYTF

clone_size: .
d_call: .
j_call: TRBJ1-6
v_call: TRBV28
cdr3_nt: TGTGCCAGCAGTTTAACACGAAATAATTCACCCCTCCACTTT
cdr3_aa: CASSLTRNNSPLHF

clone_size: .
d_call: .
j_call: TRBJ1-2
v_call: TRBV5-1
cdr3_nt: TGCGCCAGCAGCCCCGAGGGGGACTATGGCTACACCTTC
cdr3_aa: CASSPEGDYGYTF

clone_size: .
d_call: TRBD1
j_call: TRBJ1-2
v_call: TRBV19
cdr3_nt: TGTGCCAGTACCTCTTGGACAGACAGGGGGCATGGCTACACCTTC
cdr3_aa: CASTSWTDRGHGYTF

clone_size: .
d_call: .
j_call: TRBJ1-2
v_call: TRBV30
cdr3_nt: TGTGCCTGGAGTGGGCAGGGAGGTGGCTACACCTTC
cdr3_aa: CAWSGQGGGYTF

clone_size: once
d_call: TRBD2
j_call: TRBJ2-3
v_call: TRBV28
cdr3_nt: TGTGCCATCACTAGCGGGAGTGGAGATACGCAGTATTTT
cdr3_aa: CAITSGSGDTQYF

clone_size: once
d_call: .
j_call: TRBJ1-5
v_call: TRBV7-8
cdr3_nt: TGTGCCAGCAGCTCTAGAGGGGGTCAGCCCCAGCATTTT
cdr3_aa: CASSSRGGQPQHF

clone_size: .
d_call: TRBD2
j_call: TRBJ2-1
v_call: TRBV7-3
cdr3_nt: TGTGCCAGCAGCTTAACATACTCAGGACTAGCGGGCTACAATGAGCAGTTCTTC
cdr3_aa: CASSLTYSGLAGYNEQFF

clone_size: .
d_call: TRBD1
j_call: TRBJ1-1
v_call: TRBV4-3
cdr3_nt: TGCGCCAGCAGCAAAGGGAACTACAGGGGAAACACTGAAGCTTTCTTT
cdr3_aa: CASSKGNYRGNTEAFF

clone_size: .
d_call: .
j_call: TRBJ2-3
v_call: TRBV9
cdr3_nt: TGTGCCAGCAGCGTAAGTAACAGGGTGGCAGATACGCAGTATTTT
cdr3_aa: CASSVSNRVADTQYF

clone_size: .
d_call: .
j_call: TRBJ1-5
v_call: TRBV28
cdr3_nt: TGTGCCAGCAGTTTCCATACGGCACGCAATCAGCCCCAGCATTTT
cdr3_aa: CASSFHTARNQPQHF

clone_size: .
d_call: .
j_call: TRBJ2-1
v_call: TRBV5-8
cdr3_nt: TGTGCCAGCAGCTTGCAGGGCCCGCTGGCGTTCTTC
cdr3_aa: CASSLQGPLAFF

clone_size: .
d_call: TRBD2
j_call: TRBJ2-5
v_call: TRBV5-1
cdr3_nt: TGCGCCAGCAGCTTGACTAGCGGGAGTGGAGAGACCCAGTACTTC
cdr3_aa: CASSLTSGSGETQYF

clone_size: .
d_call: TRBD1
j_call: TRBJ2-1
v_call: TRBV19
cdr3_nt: TGTGCCAGTAGTCCCACAGGGGGCCGATACAATGAGCAGTTCTTC
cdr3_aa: CASSPTGGRYNEQFF

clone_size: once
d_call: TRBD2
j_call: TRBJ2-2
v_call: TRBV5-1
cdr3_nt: TGCGCCAGCAGCTCAAGCGGGAGACCCGGGGAGCTGTTTTTT
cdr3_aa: CASSSSGRPGELFF

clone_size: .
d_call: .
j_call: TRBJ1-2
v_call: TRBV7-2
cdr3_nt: TGTGCCAGCAGCTTAGTGGGCGAATCTGGCTACACCTTC
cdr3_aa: CASSLVGESGYTF

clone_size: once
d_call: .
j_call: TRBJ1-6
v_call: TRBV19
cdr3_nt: TGTGCCAGTAGTCTGCCGGTGAACAATTCACCCCTCCACTTT
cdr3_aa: CASSLPVNNSPLHF

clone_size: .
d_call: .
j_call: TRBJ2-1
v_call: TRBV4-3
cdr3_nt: TGCGCCAGCAGCCAATACGAAAGTGGCGAGCAGTTCTTC
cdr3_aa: CASSQYESGEQFF

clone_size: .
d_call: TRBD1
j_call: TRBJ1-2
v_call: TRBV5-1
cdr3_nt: TGCGCCAGCAGCGCGGGACAGGGCTGGCGTGGCTACACCTTC
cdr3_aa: CASSAGQGWRGYTF

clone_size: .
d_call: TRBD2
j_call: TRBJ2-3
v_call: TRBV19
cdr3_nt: TGTGCCAGTAGTATCGCCGGGATAGCGGGATGGGCAGATACGCAGTATTTT
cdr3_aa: CASSIAGIAGWADTQYF

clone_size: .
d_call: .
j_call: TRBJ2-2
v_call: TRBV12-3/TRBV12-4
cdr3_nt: TGTGCCTTCGGAACCCCCCTGTTTTTT
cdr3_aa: CAFGTPLFF

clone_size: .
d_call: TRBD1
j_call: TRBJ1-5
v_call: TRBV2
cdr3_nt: TGTGCCAGCAGGGGGGACAGGGGTGAAGATCAGCCCCAGCATTTT
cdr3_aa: CASRGDRGEDQPQHF

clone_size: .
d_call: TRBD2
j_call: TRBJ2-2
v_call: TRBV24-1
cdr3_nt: TGTGCCACCAGTGGTCCTACGGGACTAGCGGGGGCCCTGAACACCGGGGAGCTGTTTTTT
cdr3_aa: CATSGPTGLAGALNTGELFF

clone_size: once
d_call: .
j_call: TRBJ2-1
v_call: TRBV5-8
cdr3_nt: TGTGCCAGCAGCTGGGAGCAGTTCTTC
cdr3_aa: CASSWEQFF

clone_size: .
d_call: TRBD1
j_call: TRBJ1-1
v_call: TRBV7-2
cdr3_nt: TGTGCCAGCAGCCCGCGACAGGGGATGGTCTCTGAAGCTTTCTTT
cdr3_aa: CASSPRQGMVSEAFF

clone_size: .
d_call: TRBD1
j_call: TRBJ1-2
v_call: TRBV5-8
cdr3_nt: TGTGCCAGCAGCTTGACAGGGGAACTCTATGGCTACACCTTC
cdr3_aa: CASSLTGELYGYTF